Each of the 29 T cell receptor beta chains below was sequenced from the same sample in a study of cytomegalovirus exposure and HLA in healthy donors. Some clones are missing from TCRdb's copy, which holds only in-frame ones; the method was immunoSEQ multiplex PCR. The sample carries 100,000 to 150,000 clones, 89% recorded once. The source material was PBMCs. Receptors were obtained from a woman under 30 in good health and CMV-seronegative.

The chain links TRBV19 to TRBJ1-4; weak D call: TRBD1 (5 bases). Trimming stripped 1 base from V and 4 bases from J, with 10 bases between. This CDR3 has 15 amino acids. In germline, CDR1 is LNHDA, CDR2 SQIVND (reference sequence). The CDR3 DNA is TGTGCCAGTAGTATAGTGGTCAGGGTTAATGAAAAACTGTTTTTT. Protein: CASSIVVRVNEKLFF.

The CDR3 spells CASSLVRVDTEAFF. The CDR3 nucleotides are TGTGCCAGCAGCTTGGTCCGGGTAGACACTGAAGCTTTCTTT. V is TRBV5-6 and J is TRBJ1-1; no definite D call. The CDR3 runs 14 residues. Per the germline V gene, CDR1 is SGHDT and CDR2 is YYEEEE. V gave up 0 bases and J gave up 3 bases, with 9 bases separating them.

This clone appeared a single time. V and J are TRBV12-5 and TRBJ2-4, with D perhaps matching TRBD1 (6 bases). The ends were cut back, 0 bases at V and 4 bases at J, with 25 bases in the middle. The CDR3 spans 20 residues. Germline V gene sequence: CDR1 LGHNT, CDR2 FRNRAP. This chain's CDR3 is CASGLVHIRDTYRGKNIQYF. CDR3 sequence (DNA): TGTGCTAGTGGTTTGGTACATATCCGGGACACCTATCGCGGAAAAAACATTCAGTACTTC. Supplemented by reference TRBV12-5 and TRBJ2-4, the full variable domain reads DARVTQTPRHKVTEMGQEVTMRCQPILGHNTVFWYRQTMMQGLELLAYFRNRAPLDDSGMPKDRFSAEMPDATLATLKIQPSEPRDSAVYFCASGLVHIRDTYRGKNIQYFGAGTRLSVL.

The chain carries TRBV2 and TRBJ2-7, with TRBD2 matching 7 bases. The CDR3 extends over 14 amino acids. The junction had 10 bases not matched to a gene; V was cut back by 10 bases and J by 1 base. The germline V gene encodes CDR1 SNHLY and CDR2 FYNNEI. The CDR3 bases are TGTGCCACCCAAGCGGGGATCGAGTCCTACGAGCAGTACTTC. Protein product: CATQAGIESYEQYF. Full variable domain (outside the CDR3, taken from reference TRBV2 and TRBJ2-7): EPEVTQTPSHQVTQMGQEVILRCVPISNHLYFYWYRQILGQKVEFLVSFYNNEISEKSEIFDDQFSVERPDGSNFTLKIRSTKLEDSAMYFCATQAGIESYEQYFGPGTRLTVT.

With respect to this clone: The same CDR3 arises from other DNA sequences in this sample as well. The chain recombines TRBV27 with TRBJ2-7; TRBD1 aligns across 7 bases. J was trimmed by 2 bases and V by 6 bases; bases with no gene match: 4. The CDR3 is 13 amino acids. The germline V gene has CDR1 MNHEY and CDR2 SMNVEV (reference sequence). The CDR3 region has the DNA TGTGCCAGCAGCCGGGACAGCACCTACGAGCAGTACTTC. It is translated as CASSRDSTYEQYF.

The chain links TRBV14 to TRBJ2-7; D remains unclear. This CDR3 is built from 14 residues. V was shortened by 4 bases and J by 2 bases, with 12 bases between the two germline ends. The germline CDR1 and CDR2 sequences are SGHDN and FVKESK. The CDR3 loop is CASSLDSSTYEQYF. The CDR3 nucleotides read TGTGCCAGCAGCCTTGACTCCTCAACCTACGAGCAGTACTTC.

This rearrangement joins TRBV5-1 to TRBJ1-1; 11 bases fit TRBD1. The CDR3 covers 14 residues. Trimming cost V 3 bases and J 6 bases; bases outside gene matches: 4. Germline values: CDR1 SGHRS, CDR2 YFSETQ. CDR3 nucleotides: TGCGCCAGCAGCTCCCGGGACAGGGGGGCTGAAGCTTTCTTT. It translates to CASSSRDRGAEAFF.

The chain has TRBV29-1 and TRBJ1-5; D uncertain. Trimming left V 7 bases short and J 6 bases short, with 16 bases between. Germline lookup yields CDR1 SQVTM and CDR2 ANQGSEA. CDR3 size: 13 residues. In nucleotides, the CDR3 is TGCAGCGCCATAGACACCCTGGGTCAGCCCCAGCATTTT. The encoded protein is CSAIDTLGQPQHF.

The chain couples TRBV9 to TRBJ1-4; a weak D match, TRBD1 (6 bases). Trimming shortened V by 4 bases and J by 0 bases, and 22 bases separated the two germline ends. There are 19 residues in the CDR3. CDR1 is SGDLS, CDR2 YYNGEE, per germline. The CDR3 protein is CASSPQDSLLTATNEKLFF. CDR3 nucleotide sequence: TGTGCCAGCAGCCCCCAGGACAGTCTCCTAACGGCAACTAATGAAAAACTGTTTTTT.

The gene calls are TRBV6-6 and TRBJ2-3; weak D call: TRBD2 (5 bases). The CDR3 runs to 16 residues. Germline V lookup: CDR1 MNHNY, CDR2 SVGAGI (reference sequence). V was shortened by 4 bases and J by 2 bases, with 16 bases between the two germline ends. CDR3 protein: CASSWGRSGSTDTQYF. CDR3 coding DNA: TGTGCCAGCAGTTGGGGTCGCAGCGGATCCACAGATACGCAGTATTTT.

The CDR3 sequence is CASSAWASGGYTF. DNA of the CDR3: TGTGCCAGCAGCGCCTGGGCATCGGGAGGCTACACCTTC. The chain employs TRBV7-2 and TRBJ1-2; D uncertain. The germline V and J ends were trimmed by 5 bases and 8 bases, with 15 bases remaining between them. Germline assignment: CDR1 SGHTA and CDR2 FQGNSA. CDR3 size: 13 residues.

The CDR3: CASSFSGNTGELFF. The CDR3 nucleotides are TGTGCCAGCAGTTTTAGCGGAAACACCGGGGAGCTGTTTTTT. The V call is TRBV28, the J call TRBJ2-2, with a possible D match to TRBD2 (6 bases). This CDR3 comprises 14 residues. V was trimmed by 3 bases and J by 2 bases, leaving 7 bases between them. Germline values: CDR1 MDHEN, CDR2 SYDVKM.

This rearrangement joins TRBV6-5 to TRBJ2-7, with 8 bases lining up with TRBD2. CDR3 length: 14 amino acids. V shed 2 bases, J shed 2 bases, and the junction held 2 bases outside the gene matches. The germline V gene has CDR1 MNHEY and CDR2 SVGAGI. The CDR3 nucleotides are TGTGCCAGCAGTTACATAGCGGGGACCTACGAGCAGTACTTC. Amino acid sequence: CASSYIAGTYEQYF.

The V gene is TRBV2, the J gene TRBJ2-7; 10 bases agree with TRBD1. The V gene's germline CDR1 is SNHLY and CDR2 FYNNEI. The CDR3 totals 14 residues. V trimming: 5 bases; J trimming: 2 bases; junction bases outside the gene matches: 3. CDR3 protein: CASSYDRGPYEQYF. In DNA form, the CDR3 reads TGTGCCAGCAGTTATGACAGGGGGCCCTACGAGCAGTACTTC.

V usage is TRBV7-2 and J usage is TRBJ2-3; a weak D match, TRBD2 (6 bases). Germline V gene sequence: CDR1 SGHTA, CDR2 FQGNSA. The CDR3 length is 14 residues. Trimming stripped 11 bases from V and 4 bases from J, with 19 bases between. CDR3 protein: CAGDGTGEADTQYF. In DNA, the CDR3 is TGTGCCGGGGACGGAACGGGAGAGGCAGATACGCAGTATTTT.

The chain carries TRBV13 and TRBJ1-2, with 9 bases matching TRBD1. CDR1 and CDR2 (germline): PRHDT, FYEKMQ (reference sequence). This CDR3 has 15 amino acids. J was trimmed by 6 bases and V by 1 base; bases with no gene match: 6. For the CDR3, the DNA is TGTGCCAGCAGCTTAGCCCGGGACAGGGTCGATGGCTACACCTTC. It is translated as CASSLARDRVDGYTF.

V gene TRBV7-6 combines with J gene TRBJ2-7; 9 bases are shared with TRBD1. CDR1 SGHVS and CDR2 FNYEAQ come from the germline V gene. V lost 3 bases to trimming and J lost 3 bases; unmatched junction nucleotides: 6. The CDR3 contains 15 residues. CDR3 amino acids: CASSLGQGVFYEQYF. In nucleotides, the CDR3 is TGTGCCAGCAGCTTGGGACAGGGAGTTTTCTACGAGCAGTACTTC.

The chain has TRBV7-2 and TRBJ2-7, with 9 bases that match TRBD2. V lost 5 bases to trimming and J lost 4 bases; unmatched junction nucleotides: 6. The germline V gene encodes CDR1 SGHTA and CDR2 FQGNSA. The CDR3 loop spans 14 amino acids. CDR3 sequence: CASSPGTSSYEQYF. The CDR3 DNA follows: TGTGCCAGCAGCCCCGGGACTAGCTCTTACGAGCAGTACTTC.

The rearrangement uses TRBV11-3 and TRBJ2-5, with 10 positions matching TRBD1. The junction had 11 bases not matched to a gene; V was cut back by 5 bases and J by 5 bases. Germline assignment: CDR1 SGHNT and CDR2 YENEEA. This CDR3 is 16 amino acids long. CDR3 coding DNA: TGTGCCAGCAGCACAAGACAGGGGGCAGGGTATGAGACCCAGTACTTC. This sequence encodes CASSTRQGAGYETQYF.

V usage is TRBV27 and J usage is TRBJ2-7; D might be TRBD1 (6 bases). Trimming pared 5 bases from V and 2 bases from J, leaving 10 bases between. The CDR3 extends over 13 amino acids. Germline V CDR1 and CDR2: MNHEY, SMNVEV (reference sequence). The CDR3 DNA reads TGTGCCAGCAGTCTGAGGACAGCCTACGAGCAGTACTTC. Protein sequence: CASSLRTAYEQYF.

This chain uses TRBV13 with TRBJ2-7; 10 positions agree with TRBD2. In germline, CDR1 is PRHDT, CDR2 FYEKMQ (reference sequence). V trimming: 5 bases; J trimming: 3 bases; junction bases outside the gene matches: 10. This CDR3 region has 16 residues. The CDR3 sequence is CASSPTTSGPHYEQYF. CDR3 DNA: TGTGCCAGCAGCCCCACGACTAGCGGGCCCCACTACGAGCAGTACTTC.

The chain joins TRBV11-3 to TRBJ2-1; TRBD2 matches at 12 bases. Germline CDR1 SGHNT, CDR2 YENEEA. Trimming removed 6 bases from V and 0 bases from J; junction bases left unmatched: 9. CDR3 length: 18 amino acids. The CDR3 nucleotides read TGTGCCAGCAGGGCTAGGACTAGCGGGGAGCCCTCCTACAATGAGCAGTTCTTC. Its protein is CASRARTSGEPSYNEQFF.

J is TRBJ2-1 and V is TRBV5-1, with 8 bases aligning to TRBD2. Germline V gene data show CDR1 as SGHRS and CDR2 as YFSETQ. Trimming at V came to 1 base and at J to 6 bases, leaving 0 bases not matched to a gene. The CDR3 has 13 residues. The CDR3 DNA sequence: TGCGCCAGCAGCTTGACTAGCGGCAATGAGCAGTTCTTC. Translating gives CASSLTSGNEQFF.

The rearrangement links TRBV5-4 to TRBJ1-5, with 9 bases lining up with TRBD1. Germline assignment: CDR1 SGHNT and CDR2 YYREEE (reference sequence). The ends lost 4 bases at V and 5 bases at J; junction bases unmatched: 7. The CDR3 consists of 15 residues. CDR3 residues: CASSTNRGLDQPQHF. In nucleotides, the CDR3 is TGTGCCAGCAGCACGAACAGGGGGCTGGATCAGCCCCAGCATTTT.

The rearrangement links TRBV6-1 to TRBJ1-5; possible D gene TRBD1, 6 bases. Trimming pared 10 bases from V and 7 bases from J, leaving 20 bases between. Per germline, CDR1 MNHNS and CDR2 SASEGT. CDR3 length: 14 residues. CDR3 region: CATRVGAGAQPQHF. CDR3 DNA sequence: TGTGCCACCCGTGTGGGGGCAGGGGCACAGCCCCAGCATTTT.

This clone showed up just once. V usage is TRBV30 and J usage is TRBJ1-1; maybe TRBD1 (6 bases). Germline V lookup: CDR1 GTSNPN, CDR2 SVGIG (reference sequence). V lost 3 bases and J 3 bases, leaving 14 bases between the germline ends. The length of the CDR3 is 14 residues. CDR3 sequence reads: CAWSTGGGYTEAFF. The CDR3, as DNA: TGTGCCTGGAGCACGGGGGGCGGGTACACTGAAGCTTTCTTT.

The rearrangement uses TRBV19 and TRBJ1-2, with D hard to call. CDR1 and CDR2 (germline): LNHDA, SQIVND (reference sequence). This CDR3 is 12 amino acids long. The V gene lost 6 bases and the J gene lost 8 bases, with 13 bases spanning the gap. The CDR3 spells CASRIGVLGYTF. Written as DNA, the CDR3 is TGTGCCAGTAGGATCGGGGTCTTGGGCTACACCTTC.

V gene TRBV5-1 combines with J gene TRBJ2-3, with TRBD1 as a possible D gene (5 bases). Trimming took off 6 bases at V and 1 base at J, with 9 bases between the two ends. CDR3 length equals 13 residues. Germline CDR1 is SGHRS and CDR2 is YFSETQ. CDR3 protein: CASKFRGTDTQYF. The CDR3 nucleotides are TGCGCCAGCAAATTCAGGGGCACAGATACGCAGTATTTT.

This clone was seen a few times. V is TRBV7-3 and J is TRBJ2-1, with 8 positions matching TRBD2. Germline CDR1 is SGHTA and CDR2 is FQGTGA. The CDR3 contains 16 residues. Trimming at V came to 1 base and at J to 3 bases, leaving 5 bases not matched to a gene. CDR3 residues: CASSLNGRGLYNEQFF. The CDR3 DNA reads TGTGCCAGCAGCTTAAACGGGAGGGGACTCTACAATGAGCAGTTCTTC.